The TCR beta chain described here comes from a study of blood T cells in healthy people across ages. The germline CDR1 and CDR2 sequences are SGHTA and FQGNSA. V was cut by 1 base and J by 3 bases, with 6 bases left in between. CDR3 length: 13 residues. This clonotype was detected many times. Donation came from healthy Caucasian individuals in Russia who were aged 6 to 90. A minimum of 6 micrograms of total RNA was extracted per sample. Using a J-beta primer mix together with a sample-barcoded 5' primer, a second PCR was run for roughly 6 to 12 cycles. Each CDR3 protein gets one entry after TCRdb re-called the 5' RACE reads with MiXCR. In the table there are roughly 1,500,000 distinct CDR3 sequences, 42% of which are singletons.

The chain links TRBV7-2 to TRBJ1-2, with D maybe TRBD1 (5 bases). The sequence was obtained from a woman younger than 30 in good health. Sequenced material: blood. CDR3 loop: CASSLVRDYGYTF. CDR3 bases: TGTGCCAGCAGCTTAGTCAGGGACTATGGCTACACCTTC.